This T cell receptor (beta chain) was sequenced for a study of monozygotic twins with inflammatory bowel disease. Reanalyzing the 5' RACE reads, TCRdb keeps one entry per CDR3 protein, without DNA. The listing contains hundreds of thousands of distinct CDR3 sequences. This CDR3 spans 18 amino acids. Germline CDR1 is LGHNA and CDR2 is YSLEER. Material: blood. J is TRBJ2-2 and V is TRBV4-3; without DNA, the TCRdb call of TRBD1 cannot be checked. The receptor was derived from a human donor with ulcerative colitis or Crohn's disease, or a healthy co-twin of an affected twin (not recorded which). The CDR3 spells CASSHPYGGQGNTGELFF.